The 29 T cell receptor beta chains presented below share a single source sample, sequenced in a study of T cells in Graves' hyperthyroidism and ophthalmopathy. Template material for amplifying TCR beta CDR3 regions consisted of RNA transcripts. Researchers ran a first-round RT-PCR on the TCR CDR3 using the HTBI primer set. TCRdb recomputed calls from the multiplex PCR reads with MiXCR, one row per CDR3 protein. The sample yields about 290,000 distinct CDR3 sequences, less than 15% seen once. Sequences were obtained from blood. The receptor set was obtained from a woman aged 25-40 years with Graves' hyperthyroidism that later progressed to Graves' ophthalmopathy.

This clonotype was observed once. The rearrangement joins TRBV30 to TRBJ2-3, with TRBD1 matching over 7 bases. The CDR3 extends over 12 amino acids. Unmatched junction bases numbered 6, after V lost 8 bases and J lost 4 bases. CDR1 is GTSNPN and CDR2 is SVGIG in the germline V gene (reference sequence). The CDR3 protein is CAGDRAPDTQYF. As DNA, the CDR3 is TGTGCCGGCGACAGGGCGCCAGATACGCAGTATTTT.

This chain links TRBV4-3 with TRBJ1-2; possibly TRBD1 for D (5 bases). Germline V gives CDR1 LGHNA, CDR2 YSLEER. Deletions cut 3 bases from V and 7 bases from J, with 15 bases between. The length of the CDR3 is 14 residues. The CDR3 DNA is TGCGCCAGCAGCCACACACAAGGGGCGGGTGGCTACACCTTC. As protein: CASSHTQGAGGYTF.

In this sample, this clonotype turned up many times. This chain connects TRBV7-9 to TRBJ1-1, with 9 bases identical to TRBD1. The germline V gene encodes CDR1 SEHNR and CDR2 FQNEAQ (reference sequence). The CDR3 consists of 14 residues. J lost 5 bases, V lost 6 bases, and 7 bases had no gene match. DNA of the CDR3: TGTGCCAGCAGAGACGGGACAGGGAGTACTGAAGCTTTCTTT. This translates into CASRDGTGSTEAFF.

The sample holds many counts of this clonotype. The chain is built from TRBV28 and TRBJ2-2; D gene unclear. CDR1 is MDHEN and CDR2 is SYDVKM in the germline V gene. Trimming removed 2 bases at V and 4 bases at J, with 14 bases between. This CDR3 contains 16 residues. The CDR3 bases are TGTGCCAGCAGTTTAATTCTACCGGGTGCCACCGGGGAGCTGTTTTTT. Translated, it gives CASSLILPGATGELFF.

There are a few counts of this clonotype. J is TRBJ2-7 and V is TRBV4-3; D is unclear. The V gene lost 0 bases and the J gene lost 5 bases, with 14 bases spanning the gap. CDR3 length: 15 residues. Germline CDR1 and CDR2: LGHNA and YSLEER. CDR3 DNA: TGCGCCAGCAGCCAAGATCACGCGCGGACGGACGAGCAGTACTTC. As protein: CASSQDHARTDEQYF.

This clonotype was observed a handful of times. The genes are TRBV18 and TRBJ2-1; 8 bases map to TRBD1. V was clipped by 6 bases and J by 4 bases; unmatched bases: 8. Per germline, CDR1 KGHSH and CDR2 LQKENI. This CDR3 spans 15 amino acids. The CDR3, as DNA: TGTGCCAGCTCTCAAGGACAGGGCGTATACAATGAGCAGTTCTTC. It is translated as CASSQGQGVYNEQFF.

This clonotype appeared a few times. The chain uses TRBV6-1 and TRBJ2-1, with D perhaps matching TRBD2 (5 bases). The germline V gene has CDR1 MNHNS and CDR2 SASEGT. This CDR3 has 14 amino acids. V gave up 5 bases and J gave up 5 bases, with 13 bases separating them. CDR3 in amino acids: CASSSDSVHNEQFF. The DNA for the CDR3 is TGTGCCAGCAGTAGCGATAGCGTCCACAATGAGCAGTTCTTC.

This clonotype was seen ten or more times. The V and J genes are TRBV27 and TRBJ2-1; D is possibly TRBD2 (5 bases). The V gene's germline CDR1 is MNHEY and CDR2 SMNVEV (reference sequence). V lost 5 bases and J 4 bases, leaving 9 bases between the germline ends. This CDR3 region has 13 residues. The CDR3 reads CASSPLVYNEQFF. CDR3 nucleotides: TGTGCCAGCAGTCCACTAGTTTACAATGAGCAGTTCTTC.

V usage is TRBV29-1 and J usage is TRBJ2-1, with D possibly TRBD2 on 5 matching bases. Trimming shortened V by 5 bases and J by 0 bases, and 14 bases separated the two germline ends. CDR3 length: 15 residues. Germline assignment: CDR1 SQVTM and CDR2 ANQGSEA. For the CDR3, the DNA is TGCAGCGTTACCCCAAGGGAGAGCTCCTACAATGAGCAGTTCTTC. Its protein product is CSVTPRESSYNEQFF.

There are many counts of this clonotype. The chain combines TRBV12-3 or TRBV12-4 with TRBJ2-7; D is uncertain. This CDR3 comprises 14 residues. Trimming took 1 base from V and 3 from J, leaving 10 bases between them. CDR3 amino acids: CASSLEDGVYEQYF. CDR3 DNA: TGTGCCAGCAGTTTAGAGGACGGTGTCTACGAGCAGTACTTC.

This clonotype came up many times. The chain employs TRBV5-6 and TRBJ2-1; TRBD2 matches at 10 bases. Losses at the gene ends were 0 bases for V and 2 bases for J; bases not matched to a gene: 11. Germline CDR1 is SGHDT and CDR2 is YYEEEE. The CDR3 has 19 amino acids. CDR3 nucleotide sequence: TGTGCCAGCAGCTTGGCCCTATCGAGGACTAGCGGACCCTACAATGAGCAGTTCTTC. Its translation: CASSLALSRTSGPYNEQFF.

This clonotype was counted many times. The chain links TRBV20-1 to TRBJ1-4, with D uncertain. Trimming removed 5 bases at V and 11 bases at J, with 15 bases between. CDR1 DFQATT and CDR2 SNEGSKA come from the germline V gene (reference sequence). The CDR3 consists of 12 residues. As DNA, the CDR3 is TGCAGTGCTGACCAGCCCCCCGGGAAACTGTTTTTT. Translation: CSADQPPGKLFF.

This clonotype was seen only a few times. As DNA, the CDR3 is TGCAGTGCTAGAGATCCAGGGAGAAATTCACCCCTCCACTTT. Its protein is CSARDPGRNSPLHF. This chain links TRBV20-1 with TRBJ1-6; tentatively, D is TRBD1 (5 bases). Germline CDR1 is DFQATT and CDR2 is SNEGSKA (reference sequence). V lost 0 bases to trimming and J lost 7 bases, with 10 bases between them. The CDR3 has 14 residues.

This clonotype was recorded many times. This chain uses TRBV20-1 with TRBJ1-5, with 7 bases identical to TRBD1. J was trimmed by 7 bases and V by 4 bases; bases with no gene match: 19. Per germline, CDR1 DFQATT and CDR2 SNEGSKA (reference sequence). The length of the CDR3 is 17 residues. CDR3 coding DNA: TGCAGTGCTACCCATGGGCAGGGGGGTAGTAATCGACAGCCCCAGCATTTT. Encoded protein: CSATHGQGGSNRQPQHF.

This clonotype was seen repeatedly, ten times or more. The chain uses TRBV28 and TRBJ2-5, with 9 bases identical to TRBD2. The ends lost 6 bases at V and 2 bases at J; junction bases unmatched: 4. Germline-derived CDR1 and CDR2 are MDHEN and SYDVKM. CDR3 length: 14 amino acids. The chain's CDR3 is CASRKTSGQETQYF. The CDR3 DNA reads TGTGCCAGCAGAAAGACTAGCGGTCAAGAGACCCAGTACTTC.

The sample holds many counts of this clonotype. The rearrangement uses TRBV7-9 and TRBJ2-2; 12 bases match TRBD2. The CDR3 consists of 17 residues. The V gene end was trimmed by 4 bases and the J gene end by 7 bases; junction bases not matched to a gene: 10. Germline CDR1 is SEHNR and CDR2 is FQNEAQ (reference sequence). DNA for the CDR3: TGTGCCAGCAGCTCTGGACTAGCGGGATCGAGCTTCGGGGAGCTGTTTTTT. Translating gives CASSSGLAGSSFGELFF.

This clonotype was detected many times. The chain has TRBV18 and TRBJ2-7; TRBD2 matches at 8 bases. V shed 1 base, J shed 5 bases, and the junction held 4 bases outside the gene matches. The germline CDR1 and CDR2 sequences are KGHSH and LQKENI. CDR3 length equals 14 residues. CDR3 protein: CASSPLAGRDEQYF. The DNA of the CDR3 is TGTGCCAGCTCACCACTAGCGGGGCGAGACGAGCAGTACTTC.

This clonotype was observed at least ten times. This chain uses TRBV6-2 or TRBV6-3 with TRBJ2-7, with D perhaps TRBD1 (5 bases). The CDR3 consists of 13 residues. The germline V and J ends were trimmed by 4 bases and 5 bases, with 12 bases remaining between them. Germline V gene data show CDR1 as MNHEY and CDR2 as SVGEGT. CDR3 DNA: TGTGCCAGCAGTTCCCAGGGTTTCCACGAGCAGTACTTC. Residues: CASSSQGFHEQYF.

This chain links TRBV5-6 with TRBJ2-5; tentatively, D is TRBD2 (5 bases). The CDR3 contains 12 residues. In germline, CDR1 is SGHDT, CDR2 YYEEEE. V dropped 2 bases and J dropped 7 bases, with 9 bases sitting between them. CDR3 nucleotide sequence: TGTGCCAGCAGCTTAGGTCGGGGGACCCAGTACTTC. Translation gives CASSLGRGTQYF.

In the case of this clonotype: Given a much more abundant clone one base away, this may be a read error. In DNA form, the CDR3 reads TGTGCCAGCGCGCGGCCCACCTACGAGCGGTACTTC. Translating it yields CASARPTYERYF. This chain joins TRBV7-2 and TRBJ2-7; D remains unclear. Germline values: CDR1 SGHTA, CDR2 FQGNSA. CDR3 length equals 12 residues. The whole variable domain, remainder taken from reference TRBV7-2 and TRBJ2-7, is GAGVSQSPSNKVTEKGKDVELRCDPISGHTALYWYRQSLGQGLEFLIYFQGNSAPDKSGLPSDRFSAERTGGSVSTLTIQRTQQEDSAVYLCASARPTYERYFGPGTRLTVT.

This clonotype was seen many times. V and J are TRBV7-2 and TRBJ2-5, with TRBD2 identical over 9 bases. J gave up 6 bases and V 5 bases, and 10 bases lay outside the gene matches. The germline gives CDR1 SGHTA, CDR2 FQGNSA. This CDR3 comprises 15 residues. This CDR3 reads CASSPGGGGRQTQYF. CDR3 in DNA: TGTGCCAGCAGCCCGGGCGGGGGGGGTCGCCAGACCCAGTACTTC. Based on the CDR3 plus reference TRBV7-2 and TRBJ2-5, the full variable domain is GAGVSQSPSNKVTEKGKDVELRCDPISGHTALYWYRQSLGQGLEFLIYFQGNSAPDKSGLPSDRFSAERTGGSVSTLTIQRTQQEDSAVYLCASSPGGGGRQTQYFGPGTRLLVL.

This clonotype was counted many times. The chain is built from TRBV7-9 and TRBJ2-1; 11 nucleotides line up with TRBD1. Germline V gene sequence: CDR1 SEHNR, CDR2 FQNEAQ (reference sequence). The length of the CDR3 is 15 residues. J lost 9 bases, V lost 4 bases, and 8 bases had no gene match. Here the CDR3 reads CASSWPGQGVLEQFF. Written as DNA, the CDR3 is TGTGCCAGCAGCTGGCCGGGACAGGGGGTTCTTGAGCAGTTCTTC.

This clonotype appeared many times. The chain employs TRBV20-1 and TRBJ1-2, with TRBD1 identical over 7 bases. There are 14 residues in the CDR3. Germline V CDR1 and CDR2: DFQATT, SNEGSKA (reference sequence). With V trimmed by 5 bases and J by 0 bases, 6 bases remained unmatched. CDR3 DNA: TGCAGTGCTGGACAGGACCAAGCTAACTATGGCTACACCTTC. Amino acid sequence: CSAGQDQANYGYTF.

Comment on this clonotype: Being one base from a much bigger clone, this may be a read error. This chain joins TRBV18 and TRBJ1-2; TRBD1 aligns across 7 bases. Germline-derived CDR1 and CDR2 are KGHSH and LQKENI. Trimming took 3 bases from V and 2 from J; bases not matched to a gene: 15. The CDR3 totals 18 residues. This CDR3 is CASSPGQSFPVSNYGYTF. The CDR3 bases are TGTGCCAGCTCACCGGGACAGTCATTCCCTGTTTCCAACTATGGCTACACCTTC.

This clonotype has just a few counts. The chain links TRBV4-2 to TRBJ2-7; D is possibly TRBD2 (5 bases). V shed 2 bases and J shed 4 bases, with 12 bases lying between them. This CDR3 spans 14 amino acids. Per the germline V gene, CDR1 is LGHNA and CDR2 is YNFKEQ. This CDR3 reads CASSQTSDSYEQYF. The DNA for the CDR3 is TGTGCCAGCAGCCAAACCTCGGACTCTTACGAGCAGTACTTC.

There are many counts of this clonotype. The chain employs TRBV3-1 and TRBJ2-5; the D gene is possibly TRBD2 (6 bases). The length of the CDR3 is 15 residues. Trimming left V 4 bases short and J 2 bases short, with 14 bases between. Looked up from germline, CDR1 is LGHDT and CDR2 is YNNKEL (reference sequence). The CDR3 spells CASSPYGTPQETQYF. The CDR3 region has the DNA TGTGCCAGCAGCCCCTACGGGACTCCACAAGAGACCCAGTACTTC.

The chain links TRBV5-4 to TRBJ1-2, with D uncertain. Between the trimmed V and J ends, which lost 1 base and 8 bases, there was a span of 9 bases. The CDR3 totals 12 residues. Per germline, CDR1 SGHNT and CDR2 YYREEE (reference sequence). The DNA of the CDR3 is TGTGCCAGCAGCTTGTCGGGGAGCGGCTACACCTTC. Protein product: CASSLSGSGYTF. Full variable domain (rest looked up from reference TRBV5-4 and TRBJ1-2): ETGVTQSPTHLIKTRGQQVTLRCSSQSGHNTVSWYQQALGQGPQFIFQYYREEENGRGNFPPRFSGLQFPNYSSELNVNALELDDSALYLCASSLSGSGYTFGSGTRLTVV.

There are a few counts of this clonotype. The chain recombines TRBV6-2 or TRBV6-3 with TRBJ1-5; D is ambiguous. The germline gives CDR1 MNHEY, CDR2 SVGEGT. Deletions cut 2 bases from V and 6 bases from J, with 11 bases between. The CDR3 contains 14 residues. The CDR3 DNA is TGTGCCAGCAGTTACGACCAACCAGGTCAGCCCCAGCATTTT. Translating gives CASSYDQPGQPQHF.

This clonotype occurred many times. CDR3 nucleotides: TGTGCCAGCAGCAGGACTAGCAGCAATGAGCAGTTCTTC. Translating it yields CASSRTSSNEQFF. The chain employs TRBV6-1 and TRBJ2-1; 8 bases line up with TRBD2. The CDR3 has 13 amino acids. V trimming: 6 bases; J trimming: 6 bases; junction bases outside the gene matches: 4. CDR1 and CDR2 (germline): MNHNS, SASEGT.